The next 26 T cell receptor beta chains were all read from a single sample in a study of blood T cell repertoires in COVID-19. Here immunoSEQ multiplex PCR was the method, and the copy in TCRdb shows in-frame clones only, minus some. The table lists roughly 150,000 clones, about 80% of them singletons. Sample: peripheral blood. The origin of the receptors is a woman older than 75 with acute or convalescent COVID-19.

The chain links TRBV9 to TRBJ2-7; perhaps TRBD1 as D (6 bases). This CDR3 is built from 15 residues. Trimming removed 4 bases at V and 5 bases at J, with 19 bases between. The germline V gene has CDR1 SGDLS and CDR2 YYNGEE. Here the CDR3 DNA reads TGTGCCAGCAGCCCCCGAACGGGGCCAGGGGACGAGCAGTACTTC. It is translated as CASSPRTGPGDEQYF.

V usage is TRBV5-4 and J usage is TRBJ1-3; D possibly corresponds to TRBD1 (6 bases). Looked up from germline, CDR1 is SGHNT and CDR2 is YYREEE (reference sequence). V shed 0 bases and J shed 2 bases, with 15 bases lying between them. The CDR3 is made up of 17 amino acids. In nucleotides, the CDR3 is TGTGCCAGCAGCTTGGCCGGGGGGGGGCAAGCTGGAAACACCATATATTTT. Its protein is CASSLAGGGQAGNTIYF.

V usage is TRBV5-4 and J usage is TRBJ2-1; D may be TRBD2 (6 bases). V dropped 5 bases and J dropped 4 bases, with 16 bases sitting between them. This CDR3 comprises 15 residues. The germline CDR1 and CDR2 sequences are SGHNT and YYREEE (reference sequence). DNA for the CDR3: TGTGCCAGCAGTTCCGGGACTGGCTTATACAATGAGCAGTTCTTC. Protein sequence: CASSSGTGLYNEQFF.

As regards this clone: This specimen includes other DNA sequences encoding the same CDR3. This chain uses TRBV27 with TRBJ1-2; 8 bases map to TRBD1. The V segment lost 5 bases and the J segment 5 bases; nucleotides outside the gene matches: 4. This CDR3 has 13 residues. CDR1 is MNHEY and CDR2 is SMNVEV in the germline V gene (reference sequence). The CDR3 DNA sequence: TGTGCCAGCAGTATGCGACAGGGGTATGGCTACACCTTC. The encoded protein is CASSMRQGYGYTF.

The chain recombines TRBV7-9 with TRBJ1-3; tentative D call: TRBD1 (6 bases). Per the germline V gene, CDR1 is SEHNR and CDR2 is FQNEAQ (reference sequence). The CDR3 loop spans 15 amino acids. V lost 1 base and J lost 7, with 14 bases in between. In DNA, the CDR3 is TGTGCCAGCAGCTTAGATTCCCGGACAGCGAACACCATATATTTT. As protein: CASSLDSRTANTIYF. Filled out from reference TRBV7-9 and TRBJ1-3, the complete variable domain reads DTGVSQNPRHKITKRGQNVTFRCDPISEHNRLYWYRQTLGQGPEFLTYFQNEAQLEKSRLLSDRFSAERPKGSFSTLEIQRTEQGDSAMYLCASSLDSRTANTIYFGEGSWLTVV.

J is TRBJ2-3 and V is TRBV4-1; 7 nucleotides line up with TRBD2. V lost 1 base, J lost 0 bases, and 10 bases stayed unmatched. Germline-derived CDR1 and CDR2 are MGHRA and YSYEKL. This CDR3 comprises 18 residues. The CDR3, as DNA: TGCGCCAGCAGCCAAGTTGTAGGAACGGGGGGAAGCACAGATACGCAGTATTTT. This codes for CASSQVVGTGGSTDTQYF.

The chain joins TRBV7-8 to TRBJ2-4, with D unresolved. With 3 bases removed from V and 5 bases from J, the gap between germline ends came to 8 bases. Germline CDR1 is SGHVS and CDR2 is FQNEAQ. The CDR3 runs to 13 residues. The CDR3 DNA is TGTGCCAGCAGCTTCAGACAACAAAACATTCAGTACTTC. Translating gives CASSFRQQNIQYF.

The rearrangement joins TRBV5-1 to TRBJ1-6; no clear D. From germline, CDR1 is SGHRS and CDR2 YFSETQ. The CDR3 is 15 amino acids. V was cut by 7 bases and J by 0 bases, with 11 bases left in between. For the CDR3, the DNA is TGCGCCAGCCGTGTAATGAGCTCCTATAATTCACCCCTCCACTTT. Translated: CASRVMSSYNSPLHF.

Details on this clone: The sample contains more than one DNA sequence encoding this CDR3. The chain carries TRBV6-2 or TRBV6-3 and TRBJ1-3, with D hard to call. Trimming stripped 2 bases from V and 1 base from J, with 9 bases between. This CDR3 contains 15 residues. The germline CDR1 and CDR2 sequences are MNHEY and SVGEGT. CDR3 in amino acids: CASSYRGLSGNTIYF. The CDR3 DNA follows: TGTGCCAGCAGTTACCGGGGATTATCTGGAAACACCATATATTTT.

The chain joins TRBV7-2 to TRBJ1-1, with D tentatively TRBD1 (6 bases). This CDR3 is built from 14 residues. CDR1 is SGHTA, CDR2 FQGNSA, per germline. V shed 5 bases and J shed 4 bases, with 14 bases lying between them. In DNA form, the CDR3 reads TGTGCCAGCAGCCCCGAAATAGGGGGCACTGAAGCTTTCTTT. Its protein product is CASSPEIGGTEAFF.

The gene calls are TRBV10-3 and TRBJ2-1, with 10 positions matching TRBD2. The CDR3 has 18 amino acids. With V trimmed by 4 bases and J by 5 bases, 14 bases remained unmatched. CDR1 is ENHRY, CDR2 SYGVKD, per germline. CDR3 loop: CAISAPRTSGTRDNEQFF. The CDR3 DNA reads TGTGCCATCAGTGCTCCCCGGACTAGCGGCACAAGGGACAATGAGCAGTTCTTC.

V usage is TRBV18 and J usage is TRBJ2-2; a weak D match, TRBD1 (6 bases). V was trimmed by 6 bases and J by 7 bases, leaving 9 bases between them. Per the germline V gene, CDR1 is KGHSH and CDR2 is LQKENI. The CDR3 covers 12 residues. CDR3 sequence: CASSAGVGELFF. The DNA for the CDR3 is TGTGCCAGCTCGGCAGGGGTCGGGGAGCTGTTTTTT.

The chain uses TRBV19 and TRBJ1-5; TRBD1 matches at 9 bases. The germline CDR1 and CDR2 sequences are LNHDA and SQIVND (reference sequence). V lost 4 bases and J lost 7; bases outside the gene matches: 5. This CDR3 has 14 amino acids. The CDR3: CASSTQGAGQPQHF. The CDR3 DNA reads as TGTGCCAGTAGTACACAGGGGGCCGGACAGCCCCAGCATTTT. Combining the CDR3 with reference TRBV19 and TRBJ1-5 gives the whole variable domain DGGITQSPKYLFRKEGQNVTLSCEQNLNHDAMYWYRQDPGQGLRLIYYSQIVNDFQKGDIAEGYSVSREKKESFPLTVTSAQKNPTAFYLCASSTQGAGQPQHFGDGTRLSIL.

V usage is TRBV27 and J usage is TRBJ1-2, with D perhaps TRBD1 (6 bases). The germline gives CDR1 MNHEY, CDR2 SMNVEV (reference sequence). The CDR3 sequence is 16 residues long. Trimming stripped 4 bases from V and 3 bases from J, with 18 bases between. For the CDR3, the DNA is TGTGCCAGCAGTTCTAGAACAGGGTATTCACACTATGGCTACACCTTC. It is translated as CASSSRTGYSHYGYTF.

This chain links TRBV28 with TRBJ1-3; 7 bases fit TRBD1. There are 17 residues in the CDR3. With V trimmed by 2 bases and J by 8 bases, 15 bases remained unmatched. Germline V gene sequence: CDR1 MDHEN, CDR2 SYDVKM. The CDR3 DNA follows: TGTGCCAGCAGTTTAAGGGGGCCCTCCCGCCTGGGGGACACCATATATTTT. Translated: CASSLRGPSRLGDTIYF.

V gene TRBV7-2 combines with J gene TRBJ1-2; 8 positions agree with TRBD1. The trim removed 4 bases at V and 5 bases at J, leaving 9 bases unmatched. The CDR3 is made up of 15 amino acids. Germline CDR1 and CDR2: SGHTA and FQGNSA. The CDR3 nucleotides read TGTGCCAGCAGCTCGAGACAGGGGACGGGTTATGGCTACACCTTC. Translation gives CASSSRQGTGYGYTF. The full variable domain, in which reference TRBV7-2 and TRBJ1-2 provide the parts outside the CDR3, is GAGVSQSPSNKVTEKGKDVELRCDPISGHTALYWYRQSLGQGLEFLIYFQGNSAPDKSGLPSDRFSAERTGGSVSTLTIQRTQQEDSAVYLCASSSRQGTGYGYTFGSGTRLTVV.

The chain couples TRBV18 to TRBJ2-5; tentative D call: TRBD2 (5 bases). CDR1 is KGHSH, CDR2 LQKENI, per germline. The CDR3 consists of 14 residues. V shed 3 bases and J shed 2 bases, with 10 bases lying between them. The CDR3 region has the DNA TGTGCCAGCTCACCCTGGAGGACTCAAGAGACCCAGTACTTC. It yields the protein CASSPWRTQETQYF.

V gene TRBV4-1 combines with J gene TRBJ1-2; 8 bases map to TRBD1. CDR1 is MGHRA, CDR2 YSYEKL, per germline. V dropped 3 bases and J dropped 2; count of bases not matched to a gene: 8. The CDR3 spans 16 residues. In DNA, the CDR3 is TGCGCCAGCAGCCACCCTGGACAGGGTCAGAACTATGGCTACACCTTC. Translated: CASSHPGQGQNYGYTF.

The gene calls are TRBV5-6 and TRBJ1-5; a possible D gene is TRBD1 (5 bases). Germline V gives CDR1 SGHDT, CDR2 YYEEEE. The CDR3 length is 14 residues. V lost 8 bases and J lost 1, with 13 bases in between. The CDR3 nucleotides are TGTGCCAGTCAAAAGGCAGGGAGCAATCAGCCCCAGCATTTT. This sequence encodes CASQKAGSNQPQHF.

This clone has a handful of counts. V usage is TRBV5-5 and J usage is TRBJ2-2, with 12 nucleotides matching TRBD1. CDR1 is SGHKS and CDR2 is YYEKEE in the germline V gene (reference sequence). V shed 3 bases and J 4 bases; nucleotides not matched to a gene: 10. The CDR3 has 18 amino acids. The CDR3, as DNA: TGTGCCAGCAGCTCACCGGGACAGGGGGCGCGGGGCACCGGGGAGCTGTTTTTT. The encoded protein is CASSSPGQGARGTGELFF.

This rearrangement joins TRBV19 to TRBJ2-3; 7 bases match TRBD2. With V trimmed by 3 bases and J by 6 bases, 3 bases remained unmatched. CDR3 size: 13 residues. Germline V gives CDR1 LNHDA, CDR2 SQIVND (reference sequence). The CDR3 DNA is TGTGCCAGTAGTATGGGGGGGGGTGATACGCAGTATTTT. It translates to CASSMGGGDTQYF.

The gene calls are TRBV5-5 and TRBJ1-2; D is unclear. CDR1 and CDR2 (germline): SGHKS, YYEKEE (reference sequence). CDR3 length: 12 residues. Trimming stripped 1 base from V and 2 bases from J, with 3 bases between. The CDR3 coding sequence is TGTGCCAGCAGCTTGTTAAACTATGGCTACACCTTC. Protein: CASSLLNYGYTF.

This clone showed up just once. This sequence joins TRBV15 and TRBJ1-2; tentative D call: TRBD1 (5 bases). The CDR3 runs 13 residues. Looked up from germline, CDR1 is LNHNV and CDR2 is YYDKDF (reference sequence). The germline V and J ends were trimmed by 0 bases and 8 bases, with 10 bases remaining between them. In DNA form, the CDR3 reads TGTGCCACCAGCAGAGATCCCAGGGTGGGCTACACCTTC. Protein product: CATSRDPRVGYTF.

The chain uses TRBV2 and TRBJ2-3, with D possibly being TRBD2 (6 bases). Germline loops: CDR1 SNHLY, CDR2 FYNNEI. This CDR3 has 14 residues. The germline V and J ends were trimmed by 6 bases and 4 bases, with 14 bases remaining between them. The CDR3 nucleotides are TGTGCCAGCAGGGGGACTGCCCCCGCAGATACGCAGTATTTT. This codes for CASRGTAPADTQYF.

V is TRBV14 and J is TRBJ2-2; D possibly corresponds to TRBD2 (5 bases). CDR3 size: 14 residues. The V gene's germline CDR1 is SGHDN and CDR2 FVKESK. The V gene lost 4 bases and the J gene lost 3 bases, with 9 bases spanning the gap. CDR3 residues: CASSLWGDTGELFF. Here the CDR3 DNA reads TGTGCCAGCAGCCTCTGGGGAGACACCGGGGAGCTGTTTTTT.

This clone has a single count. The chain carries TRBV20-1 and TRBJ2-1; D gene ambiguous. The CDR3 runs 11 residues. Germline V gene data show CDR1 as DFQATT and CDR2 as SNEGSKA (reference sequence). Trimming removed 6 bases from V and 10 bases from J, with 13 bases in between. Written as DNA, the CDR3 is TGCAGTGCCCGACCAGGATGGGAGCAGTTCTTC. As protein: CSARPGWEQFF.